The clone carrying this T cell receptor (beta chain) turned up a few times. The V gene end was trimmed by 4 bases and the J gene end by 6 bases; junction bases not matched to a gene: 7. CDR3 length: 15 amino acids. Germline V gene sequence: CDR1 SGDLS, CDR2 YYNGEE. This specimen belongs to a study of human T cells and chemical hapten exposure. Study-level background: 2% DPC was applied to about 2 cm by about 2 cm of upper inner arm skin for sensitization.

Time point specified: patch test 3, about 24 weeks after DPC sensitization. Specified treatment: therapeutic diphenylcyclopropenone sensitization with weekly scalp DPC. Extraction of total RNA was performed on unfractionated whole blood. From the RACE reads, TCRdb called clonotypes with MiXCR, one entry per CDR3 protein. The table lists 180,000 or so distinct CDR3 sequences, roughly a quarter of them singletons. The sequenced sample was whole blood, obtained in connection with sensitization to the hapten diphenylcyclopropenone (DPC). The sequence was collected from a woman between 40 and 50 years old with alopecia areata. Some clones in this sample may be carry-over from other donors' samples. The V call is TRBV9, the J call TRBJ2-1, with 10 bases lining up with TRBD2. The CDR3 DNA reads TGTGCCAGCAGCCGCCTAGCGGGAGCTGGCAATGAGCAGTTCTTC. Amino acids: CASSRLAGAGNEQFF.